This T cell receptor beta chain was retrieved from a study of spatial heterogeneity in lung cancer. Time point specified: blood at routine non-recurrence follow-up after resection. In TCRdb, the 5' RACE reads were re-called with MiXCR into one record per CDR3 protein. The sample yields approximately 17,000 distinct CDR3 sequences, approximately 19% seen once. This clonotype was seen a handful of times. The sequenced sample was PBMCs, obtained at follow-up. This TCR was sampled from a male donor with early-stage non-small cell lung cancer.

Written as DNA, the CDR3 is TGTGCCAGCAGCGTAGCGGGGGCGTACGAGACAGATACGCAGTATTTT. Protein product: CASSVAGAYETDTQYF. The rearrangement joins TRBV9 to TRBJ2-3, with D perhaps being TRBD1 or TRBD2 (6 bases each). Germline V gene lookup returns CDR1 SGDLS and CDR2 YYNGEE. The CDR3 spans 16 residues. V gave up 0 bases and J gave up 3 bases, with 14 bases separating them.